These 20 T cell receptor beta chains came from one sample sequenced in a study of cytomegalovirus exposure and HLA in healthy donors (dated by TCRdb to about 2017). Libraries were constructed by the immunoSEQ multiplex PCR assay. For the multiplex PCR, a mixture combining 60 forward primers for TCR Vbeta segments and 13 reverse primers for TCR Jbeta segments was used. The source is immuneACCESS, and TCRdb retained only in-frame sequences with V and J called. Part of the clones is not carried over; for the studies checked, unresolved V genes explain less than half of this, and the remainder is unexplained. Within this sample are 120,000 to 150,000 clones, with over 80% of them counted one time only. The ten largest clones take up 2.9% of the sample. What was sequenced was PBMCs. All receptors come from a woman aged 25 to 45 in good health and CMV-seronegative.

The J gene is TRBJ2-2, the V gene TRBV19, with TRBD1 as a possible D gene (5 bases). CDR1 is LNHDA, CDR2 SQIVND, per germline (reference sequence). V gave up 5 bases and J gave up 6 bases, with 13 bases separating them. The CDR3 is 14 amino acids. The CDR3: CASSGAASAGELFF. CDR3 DNA sequence: TGTGCCAGTAGTGGGGCCGCGTCAGCCGGGGAGCTGTTTTTT. Filled out from reference TRBV19 and TRBJ2-2, the complete variable domain reads DGGITQSPKYLFRKEGQNVTLSCEQNLNHDAMYWYRQDPGQGLRLIYYSQIVNDFQKGDIAEGYSVSREKKESFPLTVTSAQKNPTAFYLCASSGAASAGELFFGEGSRLTVL.

The V call is TRBV6-5, the J call TRBJ1-1; a weak D match, TRBD1 (6 bases). Looked up from germline, CDR1 is MNHEY and CDR2 is SVGAGI. The CDR3 runs to 15 residues. V was trimmed by 0 bases and J by 0 bases, leaving 8 bases between them. CDR3 nucleotide sequence: TGTGCCAGCAGTTACTCTGCAGGGGTGAACACTGAAGCTTTCTTT. It is translated as CASSYSAGVNTEAFF.

The rearrangement uses TRBV29-1 and TRBJ1-2, with unresolved D. Germline lookup yields CDR1 SQVTM and CDR2 ANQGSEA. This CDR3 contains 11 residues. The CDR3 sequence is CSSGVSDGYTF. CDR3 nucleotides: TGCTCCTCCGGGGTATCAGACGGCTACACCTTC.

This chain uses TRBV7-9 with TRBJ1-3, with 7 bases aligning to TRBD1. Germline trimming cut 0 bases from V and 0 bases from J; bases unmatched to any gene: 5. Germline V CDR1 and CDR2: SEHNR, FQNEAQ (reference sequence). CDR3 length equals 17 residues. CDR3 protein: CASSLAYRGFSGNTIYF. The CDR3 DNA reads TGTGCCAGCAGCTTAGCCTACAGGGGTTTCTCTGGAAACACCATATATTTT. Complete variable domain (other parts from reference TRBV7-9 and TRBJ1-3): DTGVSQNPRHKITKRGQNVTFRCDPISEHNRLYWYRQTLGQGPEFLTYFQNEAQLEKSRLLSDRFSAERPKGSFSTLEIQRTEQGDSAMYLCASSLAYRGFSGNTIYFGEGSWLTVV.

This chain joins TRBV27 and TRBJ2-5; 8 positions agree with TRBD2. The end of the DNA is better explained by TRBJ2-7, so the J call may be wrong. This CDR3 spans 15 amino acids. The V gene's germline CDR1 is MNHEY and CDR2 SMNVEV (reference sequence). CDR3 coding DNA: TGTGCCAGCAGTCGCCGGGCGGGAGGTTCCTACGAGCAGTACTTC. Its translation is CASSRRAGGSYEQYF.

The chain recombines TRBV5-5 with TRBJ1-1; D might be TRBD1 (6 bases). Germline CDR1 reads SGHKS; CDR2 reads YYEKEE (reference sequence). With 0 bases removed from V and 1 base from J, the gap between germline ends came to 13 bases. The CDR3 totals 16 residues. CDR3 DNA sequence: TGTGCCAGCAGCTTGGAGGCAGGGGAGGGGAACACTGAAGCTTTCTTT. It codes for CASSLEAGEGNTEAFF.

V usage is TRBV11-2 and J usage is TRBJ2-7; D perhaps matches TRBD1 (6 bases). V was clipped by 4 bases and J by 5 bases, with 12 bases between them. CDR1 and CDR2 (germline): SGHAT, FQNNGV. This CDR3 has 13 amino acids. The CDR3 region is CASSYTQGNEQYF. The DNA for the CDR3 is TGTGCCAGCAGCTACACCCAGGGGAACGAGCAGTACTTC.

This clone has more than one count but fewer than ten. This chain joins TRBV2 and TRBJ1-1; no definite D call. CDR3 length equals 15 residues. Trimming pared 5 bases from V and 5 bases from J, leaving 18 bases between. Germline lookup yields CDR1 SNHLY and CDR2 FYNNEI. The CDR3 coding sequence is TGTGCCAGCAGTATACGGTCCTCCCTGAGTACTGAAGCTTTCTTT. Its translation is CASSIRSSLSTEAFF.

CDR3 in amino acids: CASSTSGQGSGYTF. The CDR3 nucleotides read TGTGCCAGTAGTACTTCCGGACAGGGCTCTGGCTACACCTTC. V gene TRBV19 combines with J gene TRBJ1-2; 8 nucleotides line up with TRBD1. V shed 4 bases, J shed 7 bases, and the junction held 8 bases outside the gene matches. Germline-derived CDR1 and CDR2 are LNHDA and SQIVND (reference sequence). CDR3 size: 14 residues.

CDR3 DNA: TGCGCCAGCAGCCAAGTCATGAGTCAGCCCCAGCATTTT. Translated: CASSQVMSQPQHF. The V call is TRBV4-3, the J call TRBJ1-5; D is unresolved. Trimming took off 1 base at V and 6 bases at J, with 7 bases between the two ends. The CDR3 has 13 residues. The germline V gene encodes CDR1 LGHNA and CDR2 YSLEER.

The V gene is TRBV2, the J gene TRBJ2-2; TRBD1 aligns across 9 bases. Per germline, CDR1 SNHLY and CDR2 FYNNEI. V trimming: 8 bases; J trimming: 5 bases; junction bases outside the gene matches: 6. The CDR3 spans 14 residues. The CDR3 region is CASHRDRDTGELFF. CDR3 DNA sequence: TGTGCCAGCCACCGGGACAGGGATACCGGGGAGCTGTTTTTT.

V gene TRBV7-9 combines with J gene TRBJ2-7; possibly TRBD1 for D (5 bases). CDR3 length equals 15 residues. Germline loops: CDR1 SEHNR, CDR2 FQNEAQ (reference sequence). The V end lost 0 bases, the J end lost 4 bases, and 13 bases lay between the germline ends. CDR3 protein: CASSLALQGAYEQYF. CDR3 DNA sequence: TGTGCCAGCAGCTTAGCTCTCCAGGGCGCTTACGAGCAGTACTTC.

The chain joins TRBV5-1 to TRBJ2-5; perhaps TRBD2 as D (5 bases). The DNA end lines up better with TRBJ2-7; the J call may be wrong. This CDR3 has 13 residues. Germline V gene sequence: CDR1 SGHRS, CDR2 YFSETQ. This CDR3 is CASSLRSAYEQYF. The CDR3 DNA sequence: TGCGCCAGCAGCTTACGTAGCGCCTACGAGCAGTACTTC.

This clone was found a few times. The V call is TRBV5-1, the J call TRBJ2-2; perhaps TRBD2 as D (6 bases). The CDR3 has 14 residues. The V end was cut by 7 bases, the J end by 5 bases, with 15 bases between. Germline lookup yields CDR1 SGHRS and CDR2 YFSETQ. The chain's CDR3 is CASRRAGETGELFF. CDR3 coding DNA: TGCGCCAGCCGGAGGGCCGGGGAAACCGGGGAGCTGTTTTTT.

This CDR3 is CASSYSPATYEQYF. In DNA, the CDR3 is TGTGCCAGCAGCTACTCTCCCGCGACCTACGAGCAGTACTTC. The chain carries TRBV7-2 and TRBJ2-7; no reliable D call. The CDR3 runs to 14 residues. CDR1 is SGHTA and CDR2 is FQGNSA in the germline V gene. Trimming removed 4 bases at V and 2 bases at J, with 12 bases between.

The V and J genes are TRBV27 and TRBJ2-3; D gene ambiguous. The germline V gene has CDR1 MNHEY and CDR2 SMNVEV (reference sequence). Trimming pared 6 bases from V and 5 bases from J, leaving 6 bases between. This CDR3 contains 11 residues. The CDR3 protein is CASRAQDTQYF. CDR3 sequence (DNA): TGTGCCAGCAGGGCCCAAGATACGCAGTATTTT.

This clone has more than one count but fewer than ten. V and J are TRBV6-5 and TRBJ1-4; the D gene is possibly TRBD1 (6 bases). The CDR3 has 14 amino acids. CDR1 and CDR2 (germline): MNHEY, SVGAGI. Trimming pared 6 bases from V and 8 bases from J, leaving 16 bases between. In nucleotides, the CDR3 is TGTGCCAGCAGGTCGACAGGCAACCTGGAAAAACTGTTTTTT. Translated: CASRSTGNLEKLFF.

V usage is TRBV15 and J usage is TRBJ1-5; no definite D call. The germline CDR1 and CDR2 sequences are LNHNV and YYDKDF (reference sequence). The CDR3 consists of 16 residues. V was shortened by 4 bases and J by 3 bases, with 16 bases between the two germline ends. CDR3 sequence reads: CATSTEGGRDNQPQHF. CDR3 nucleotides: TGTGCCACCAGCACTGAGGGAGGACGGGACAATCAGCCCCAGCATTTT.

J is TRBJ2-5 and V is TRBV30, with D hard to call. This CDR3 contains 14 residues. V was cut by 1 base and J by 9 bases, with 18 bases left in between. Germline V gene sequence: CDR1 GTSNPN, CDR2 SVGIG (reference sequence). CDR3 in DNA: TGTGCCTGGAGTGACAAAGGCAGGCCTTGGTCCCAGTACTTC. Its protein is CAWSDKGRPWSQYF.

The chain combines TRBV7-9 with TRBJ1-1, with no clear D. Trimming pared 5 bases from V and 3 bases from J, leaving 13 bases between. The germline V gene encodes CDR1 SEHNR and CDR2 FQNEAQ (reference sequence). This CDR3 comprises 14 residues. As DNA, the CDR3 is TGTGCCAGCAGCACCCGACAAGCGGACACTGAAGCTTTCTTT. This codes for CASSTRQADTEAFF.